One sample yielded the 32 T cell receptor beta chains listed below, sequenced in a study of human T cells and chemical hapten exposure. TCRdb fed the RACE reads into MiXCR, producing one record per CDR3 protein. The sample shows roughly 100,000 distinct CDR3 sequences, around 34% of them seen only once. The time point: patch test 3, about 24 weeks after DPC sensitization. Treatment given: therapeutic diphenylcyclopropenone sensitization with weekly scalp DPC. Sample: whole blood, taken in connection with sensitization to the hapten diphenylcyclopropenone (DPC). The receptors here all came from a man aged 35 to 55 with alopecia areata. Some clones in this sample may be carry-over from other donors' samples.

The chain has TRBV12-3 or TRBV12-4 and TRBJ2-1, with 7 nucleotides matching TRBD1. J lost 3 bases, V lost 2 bases, and 7 bases had no gene match. This CDR3 region has 16 residues. Here the CDR3 reads CASSLLQGVRYNEQFF. CDR3 in DNA: TGTGCCAGCAGTTTACTCCAGGGGGTGCGCTACAATGAGCAGTTCTTC.

In this sample, this clonotype turned up a few times. The chain carries TRBV7-3 and TRBJ1-2; 12 nucleotides line up with TRBD1. The germline V gene has CDR1 SGHTA and CDR2 FQGTGA. The CDR3 contains 18 residues. V gave up 3 bases and J gave up 4 bases; unmatched junction bases: 12. CDR3 residues: CASSFTTGTGGVGYGYTF. Written as DNA, the CDR3 is TGTGCCAGCAGCTTCACCACGGGGACAGGGGGCGTCGGCTATGGCTACACCTTC.

This chain connects TRBV18 to TRBJ2-3; a weak D match, TRBD2 (6 bases). V shed 1 base and J shed 0 bases, with 17 bases lying between them. CDR1 and CDR2 (germline): KGHSH, LQKENI. CDR3 length equals 18 residues. The CDR3 DNA reads as TGTGCCAGCTCACCACTCGGGAGCCACTCCTTCAGCACAGATACGCAGTATTTT. It specifies CASSPLGSHSFSTDTQYF.

The chain is built from TRBV18 and TRBJ1-3; TRBD1 might be the D (6 bases). Trimming left V 2 bases short and J 0 bases short, with 11 bases between. This CDR3 spans 16 amino acids. Germline V gene data show CDR1 as KGHSH and CDR2 as LQKENI. The DNA of the CDR3 is TGTGCCAGCTCACCAAGACAGGCCAGCTCTGGAAACACCATATATTTT. Amino acids: CASSPRQASSGNTIYF.

The chain carries TRBV10-3 and TRBJ2-3; TRBD2 aligns across 7 bases. Germline V gene data show CDR1 as ENHRY and CDR2 as SYGVKD. The CDR3 length is 15 residues. With V trimmed by 4 bases and J by 2 bases, 6 bases remained unmatched. The CDR3 loop reads CAISVLSGTTDTQYF. The CDR3 DNA sequence: TGTGCCATCAGTGTCTTAAGCGGGACCACAGATACGCAGTATTTT.

The rearrangement uses TRBV9 and TRBJ1-6; D perhaps matches TRBD1 (5 bases). Looked up from germline, CDR1 is SGDLS and CDR2 is YYNGEE. There are 12 residues in the CDR3. Between the trimmed V and J ends, which lost 4 bases and 8 bases, there was a span of 7 bases. As DNA, the CDR3 is TGTGCCAGCAGCTTACAGGATTCACCCCTCCACTTT. This codes for CASSLQDSPLHF.

This clonotype was seen more than once but under ten times. Here the CDR3 reads CASSEERGARNTEAFF. The CDR3 nucleotides are TGTGCCAGCAGTGAAGAACGGGGGGCGAGGAACACTGAAGCTTTCTTT. The genes are TRBV6-1 and TRBJ1-1; D possibly corresponds to TRBD1 (6 bases). Between the trimmed V and J ends, which lost 1 base and 1 base, there was a span of 13 bases. The CDR3 has 16 amino acids. Germline CDR1 reads MNHNS; CDR2 reads SASEGT.

The chain employs TRBV5-5 and TRBJ1-1; D is uncertain. The germline V and J ends were trimmed by 0 bases and 4 bases, with 7 bases remaining between them. The germline V gene has CDR1 SGHKS and CDR2 YYEKEE (reference sequence). The CDR3 length is 13 residues. The chain's CDR3 is CASSLGDGTEAFF. DNA for the CDR3: TGTGCCAGCAGCTTGGGGGATGGCACTGAAGCTTTCTTT.

The chain couples TRBV15 to TRBJ1-5; D is ambiguous. CDR3 size: 15 residues. Trimming cost V 5 bases and J 0 bases, with 11 bases left between them. The germline V gene encodes CDR1 LNHNV and CDR2 YYDKDF (reference sequence). CDR3 in DNA: TGTGCCACCAGCGGTAGTGGGAATAGCAATCAGCCCCAGCATTTT. Its protein is CATSGSGNSNQPQHF.

There are a few counts of this clonotype. The chain couples TRBV7-2 to TRBJ2-4, with 7 bases lining up with TRBD1. CDR3 size: 15 residues. V lost 4 bases to trimming and J lost 7 bases; unmatched junction nucleotides: 10. The germline gives CDR1 SGHTA, CDR2 FQGNSA. This CDR3 reads CASSSSLARGNIQYF. The CDR3 DNA reads as TGTGCCAGCAGCTCCAGCTTAGCCAGGGGGAACATTCAGTACTTC.

The J gene is TRBJ2-7, the V gene TRBV5-8; D might be TRBD1 (5 bases). CDR3 length equals 13 residues. Deletions cut 2 bases from V and 6 bases from J, with 12 bases between. The germline CDR1 and CDR2 sequences are SGHTS and YDEGEE. The CDR3 loop is CASSFDSSGEQYV. The CDR3 DNA reads TGTGCCAGCAGCTTTGACAGTTCGGGCGAGCAGTACGTC.

The CDR3 reads CASSVDLGRLFQFF. Written as DNA, the CDR3 is TGTGCCAGCAGCGTTGATTTGGGGCGTCTTTTTCAGTTCTTC. This chain uses TRBV9 with TRBJ2-1, with D possibly being TRBD1 (5 bases). The CDR3 totals 14 residues. V shed 2 bases and J shed 13 bases, with 19 bases lying between them. CDR1 and CDR2 (germline): SGDLS, YYNGEE.

This clonotype was picked up a small number of times. This chain connects TRBV20-1 to TRBJ2-5; 9 nucleotides align to TRBD2. J gave up 5 bases and V 6 bases, and 4 bases lay outside the gene matches. Per germline, CDR1 DFQATT and CDR2 SNEGSKA (reference sequence). CDR3 length: 12 amino acids. This chain's CDR3 is CSARAGGETQYF. For the CDR3, the DNA is TGCAGTGCGCGGGCGGGGGGGGAGACCCAGTACTTC.

The chain combines TRBV5-1 with TRBJ2-3; D is possibly TRBD1 or TRBD2 (5 bases each). Germline V CDR1 and CDR2: SGHRS, YFSETQ. The CDR3 consists of 17 residues. Trimming took off 0 bases at V and 0 bases at J, with 14 bases between the two ends. DNA for the CDR3: TGCGCCAGCAGCTTGGTCTCCCTGGGGACCAGCACAGATACGCAGTATTTT. This codes for CASSLVSLGTSTDTQYF.

This clonotype came up a few times. The chain is built from TRBV7-3 and TRBJ2-1; no definite D call. Germline V gene data show CDR1 as SGHTA and CDR2 as FQGTGA. The V and J ends lost 5 bases and 4 bases respectively, with 15 bases between them. CDR3 length: 15 amino acids. The CDR3 is CASSLNPGLYNEQFF. CDR3 sequence (DNA): TGTGCCAGCAGCCTCAACCCCGGGCTGTACAATGAGCAGTTCTTC. Complete variable domain (other parts from reference TRBV7-3 and TRBJ2-1): GAGVSQTPSNKVTEKGKYVELRCDPISGHTALYWYRQSLGQGPEFLIYFQGTGAADDSGLPNDRFFAVRPEGSVSTLKIQRTERGDSAVYLCASSLNPGLYNEQFFGPGTRLTVL.

The sample holds one count of this clonotype. The chain recombines TRBV5-1 with TRBJ2-2; TRBD2 matches at 8 bases. V trimming: 0 bases; J trimming: 0 bases; junction bases outside the gene matches: 10. The length of the CDR3 is 19 residues. Germline lookup yields CDR1 SGHRS and CDR2 YFSETQ. The CDR3 DNA reads as TGCGCCAGCAGCTTGGCCCGGGGAGCGGGAGTGTCGAACACCGGGGAGCTGTTTTTT. Translating gives CASSLARGAGVSNTGELFF.

The chain joins TRBV5-1 to TRBJ2-3; D possibly uses TRBD1 or TRBD2 (5 bases each). The CDR3 spans 14 residues. Between the trimmed V and J ends, which lost 4 bases and 4 bases, there was a span of 13 bases. Per germline, CDR1 SGHRS and CDR2 YFSETQ. The CDR3 DNA follows: TGCGCCAGCAGCGGGGGTCTAGGGGCAGATACGCAGTATTTT. Protein: CASSGGLGADTQYF.

The chain employs TRBV6-6 and TRBJ2-7; 7 positions match TRBD1. Germline V lookup: CDR1 MNHNY, CDR2 SVGAGI (reference sequence). The CDR3 runs 12 residues. V lost 6 bases to trimming and J lost 6 bases; unmatched junction nucleotides: 5. The DNA for the CDR3 is TGTGCCAGCAGCCCACAGGGGATCGAGCAGTACGTC. It yields the protein CASSPQGIEQYV.

This clonotype turned up a few times. V usage is TRBV23-1 and J usage is TRBJ2-2; tentative D call: TRBD2 (7 bases). TRBV23-1 carries the ORF label, with uncertain function. This CDR3 is built from 17 residues. Trimming removed 3 bases at V and 0 bases at J, with 14 bases between. CDR3 residues: CASSHTGRVANTGELFF. The DNA of the CDR3 is TGCGCCAGCAGTCATACAGGGAGGGTAGCGAACACCGGGGAGCTGTTTTTT.

In its sample, this clonotype was seen a few times. The chain links TRBV20-1 to TRBJ1-4; the D is unclear. The V gene lost 6 bases and the J gene lost 4 bases, with 12 bases spanning the gap. This CDR3 has 13 residues. In germline, CDR1 is DFQATT, CDR2 SNEGSKA (reference sequence). In nucleotides, the CDR3 is TGCAGTGCCTCAGTCTCGGGTAATGAAAAACTGTTTTTT. Protein product: CSASVSGNEKLFF.

In its sample, this clonotype was seen a few times. The chain recombines TRBV28 with TRBJ2-7, with D maybe TRBD2 (7 bases). The V and J ends lost 2 bases and 4 bases respectively, with 12 bases between them. Germline CDR1 and CDR2: MDHEN and SYDVKM. The CDR3 is 14 residues long. CDR3 sequence (DNA): TGTGCCAGCAGTTTAGGGGGGGCAGGGTACGAGCAGTACTTC. Its protein is CASSLGGAGYEQYF.

This clonotype has a handful of counts. The chain has TRBV28 and TRBJ1-5; a weak D match, TRBD1 (5 bases). The length of the CDR3 is 16 residues. The germline V gene has CDR1 MDHEN and CDR2 SYDVKM. Deletions cut 4 bases from V and 2 bases from J, with 15 bases between. The CDR3 protein is CASSSEGAGRNQPQHF. The CDR3 DNA sequence: TGTGCCAGCAGTTCAGAAGGTGCGGGACGCAATCAGCCCCAGCATTTT.

V usage is TRBV6-1 and J usage is TRBJ2-7, with D maybe TRBD1 (5 bases). Trimming cost V 6 bases and J 6 bases, with 15 bases left between them. The length of the CDR3 is 13 residues. Germline V gene lookup returns CDR1 MNHNS and CDR2 SASEGT. CDR3 residues: CASRANKGLEQYV. CDR3 sequence (DNA): TGTGCCAGCAGAGCGAATAAGGGGCTCGAGCAGTACGTC.

V usage is TRBV5-1 and J usage is TRBJ2-5, with TRBD2 matching over 9 bases. This CDR3 has 15 residues. Germline V CDR1 and CDR2: SGHRS, YFSETQ. Trimming removed 4 bases from V and 2 bases from J; junction bases left unmatched: 6. CDR3 loop: CASSPGLAGQETQYF. In nucleotides, the CDR3 is TGCGCCAGCAGCCCGGGACTAGCAGGGCAAGAGACCCAGTACTTC.

The rearrangement joins TRBV20-1 to TRBJ2-7; D is ambiguous. V was trimmed by 5 bases and J by 4 bases, leaving 9 bases between them. Germline values: CDR1 DFQATT, CDR2 SNEGSKA (reference sequence). The CDR3 totals 11 residues. The chain's CDR3 is CSAARPYEQYF. The CDR3 DNA follows: TGCAGTGCTGCTCGACCGTACGAGCAGTACTTC.

This rearrangement joins TRBV6-5 to TRBJ2-3, with 11 bases that match TRBD2. From germline, CDR1 is MNHEY and CDR2 SVGAGI. V lost 4 bases, J lost 1 base, and 4 bases stayed unmatched. This CDR3 has 16 residues. CDR3 loop: CASSWTSGYGTDTQYF. In DNA, the CDR3 is TGTGCCAGCAGTTGGACTAGCGGGTACGGCACAGATACGCAGTATTTT.

This chain joins TRBV7-2 and TRBJ2-3, with D maybe TRBD1 (5 bases). Trimming removed 5 bases from V and 3 bases from J, with 12 bases in between. The germline V gene has CDR1 SGHTA and CDR2 FQGNSA. This CDR3 contains 14 residues. In DNA, the CDR3 is TGTGCCAGCAGCCCCCGACAGAGGACAGATACGCAGTATTTT. It codes for CASSPRQRTDTQYF. The complete variable domain, with remaining parts taken from reference TRBV7-2 and TRBJ2-3, reads GAGVSQSPSNKVTEKGKDVELRCDPISGHTALYWYRQSLGQGLEFLIYFQGNSAPDKSGLPSDRFSAERTGGSVSTLTIQRTQQEDSAVYLCASSPRQRTDTQYFGPGTRLTVL.

In this sample, this clonotype turned up once. V is TRBV9 and J is TRBJ2-2; D is tentatively TRBD1 or TRBD2 (5 bases each). Per germline, CDR1 SGDLS and CDR2 YYNGEE. This CDR3 region has 14 residues. Deletions cut 0 bases from V and 6 bases from J, with 9 bases between. The CDR3 sequence: CASSVGGDPGELFF. CDR3 DNA: TGTGCCAGCAGCGTAGGTGGGGACCCCGGGGAGCTGTTTTTT.

This clonotype has just a few counts. The chain has TRBV30 and TRBJ1-5; possibly TRBD1 for D (6 bases). Trimming pared 1 base from V and 2 bases from J, leaving 12 bases between. The germline V gene has CDR1 GTSNPN and CDR2 SVGIG (reference sequence). CDR3 length: 15 residues. The CDR3 loop is CAWSGQAQGNQPQHF. The CDR3 nucleotides read TGTGCCTGGAGTGGACAGGCGCAGGGCAATCAGCCCCAGCATTTT.

V is TRBV21-1 and J is TRBJ1-5. TRBV21-1 is tagged as a pseudogene. The CDR3 length is 15 residues. Here the CDR3 reads CASSVRGGIAGPQHF. In DNA form, the CDR3 reads TGTGCCAGCAGTGTACGGGGGGGAATTGCGGGGCCCCAGCATTTT.

The chain employs TRBV14 and TRBJ1-1; no definite D call. With 1 base removed from V and 5 bases from J, the gap between germline ends came to 14 bases. The germline V gene encodes CDR1 SGHDN and CDR2 FVKESK. This CDR3 is 15 amino acids long. In DNA form, the CDR3 reads TGTGCCAGCAGCCAAGGGCGGATCGACTTGACTGAAGCTTTCTTT. This sequence encodes CASSQGRIDLTEAFF. Full variable domain (rest looked up from reference TRBV14 and TRBJ1-1): EAGVTQFPSHSVIEKGQTVTLRCDPISGHDNLYWYRRVMGKEIKFLLHFVKESKQDESGMPNNRFLAERTGGTYSTLKVQPAELEDSGVYFCASSQGRIDLTEAFFGQGTRLTVV.

J is TRBJ1-2 and V is TRBV5-5; the match to TRBD1 covers 9 bases. The junction had 11 bases not matched to a gene; V was cut back by 8 bases and J by 0 bases. The CDR3 is made up of 16 amino acids. Germline V lookup: CDR1 SGHKS, CDR2 YYEKEE (reference sequence). CDR3 protein: CASSSPNRGPNYGYTF. DNA for the CDR3: TGTGCCAGTAGTTCCCCAAACAGGGGGCCTAACTATGGCTACACCTTC.